The rows below give T cell receptor beta chains drawn from one sample of a study of PD-1 blockade in classical Hodgkin lymphoma. TCRdb keeps only in-frame clones here, not all; method: immunoSEQ multiplex PCR. The data contain fewer than 7,500 clones, approximately 60% of them singletons. The sequenced sample was CD8+ T cells from blood, obtained before the fourth cycle of nivolumab. These receptors all stem from a human donor with classical Hodgkin lymphoma. The CDR3 runs from the conserved cysteine through the conserved F or W. A D gene is named only where the DNA matches it firmly. The size field is filled for only some rows; it gives once, few, many or a size class.

V: TRBV29-1
D: -
size: -
J: TRBJ1-2
length: 12
DNA: TGCAGCGTTCGGGACCTTACCCGCGGACGCACCTTC
CDR3: CSVRDLTRGRTF

V: TRBV5-6
D: TRBD1
size: -
J: TRBJ2-1
length: 16
DNA: TGTGCCAGTCGACTTGGAGGGACAGGGGGCATCGATGAGCAGTTCTTC
CDR3: CASRLGGTGGIDEQFF

V: TRBV18
D: -
size: -
J: TRBJ1-2
length: 16
DNA: TGTGCCAGCTCACCCGGGGGGCCGGCGGGTTTTGGTGGCTACACCTTC
CDR3: CASSPGGPAGFGGYTF

V: TRBV18
D: -
size: -
J: TRBJ2-1
length: 17
DNA: TGTGCCAGCTCACCACCGAAAGGGAACGGGCGGTACAATGAGCAGTTCTTC
CDR3: CASSPPKGNGRYNEQFF

V: TRBV4-2
D: -
size: -
J: TRBJ1-1
length: 14
DNA: TGTGCCAGCAGCTTGCTGCAGGGGAACACTGAAGCTTTCTTT
CDR3: CASSLLQGNTEAFF

V: TRBV29-1
D: TRBD2
size: -
J: TRBJ2-3
length: 14
DNA: TGCAGCGTTGAAGTAGCGGGAGAATTAGATACGCAGTATTTT
CDR3: CSVEVAGELDTQYF

V: TRBV18
D: -
size: -
J: TRBJ2-7
length: 13
DNA: TGTGCCAGCTCACCTCGACGGCCCTACGAGCAGTACTTC
CDR3: CASSPRRPYEQYF

V: TRBV6-1
D: TRBD2
size: -
J: TRBJ2-2
length: 16
DNA: TGTGCCAGCAGTGAACCGGGAGGCGTAGTTACCGGGGAGCTGTTTTTT
CDR3: CASSEPGGVVTGELFF

V: TRBV30
D: -
size: -
J: TRBJ2-7
length: 14
DNA: TGTGCCTGGAGTGTACTGGGGGGTTTGGACGAGCAGTACTTC
CDR3: CAWSVLGGLDEQYF

V: TRBV10-2
D: TRBD2
size: few
J: TRBJ2-3
length: 16
DNA: TGCGCCAGCACCGAAGGGGCGGGAGAGCCGGAAGATACGCAGTATTTT
CDR3: CASTEGAGEPEDTQYF

V: TRBV27
D: -
size: -
J: TRBJ2-4
length: 15
DNA: TGTGCCAGCAGTCCAACTACACAGGGCGGGGGCATTCAGTACTTC
CDR3: CASSPTTQGGGIQYF

V: TRBV23-1
D: TRBD1
size: -
J: TRBJ2-2
length: 19
DNA: TGCGCCAGCAGTCAATCGGGGGGGGACAGGGAAAGAAACACCGGGGAGCTGTTTTTT
CDR3: CASSQSGGDRERNTGELFF

V: TRBV2
D: TRBD1
size: -
J: TRBJ2-7
length: 15
DNA: TGTGCCAGCAGTGGACAGGGCCAGGGGTACTACGAGCAGTACTTC
CDR3: CASSGQGQGYYEQYF

V: TRBV13
D: -
size: -
J: TRBJ2-4
length: 13
DNA: TGTGCCAGCAGCTTAGAAGGGAAAAACATTCAGTACTTC
CDR3: CASSLEGKNIQYF

V: TRBV2
D: -
size: few
J: TRBJ2-3
length: 14
DNA: TGTGCAATGGCGGCAGTCGCTAGCACAGATACGCAGTATTTT
CDR3: CAMAAVASTDTQYF

V: TRBV27
D: -
size: -
J: TRBJ2-5
length: 16
DNA: TGTGCCAGCAGTTCCTATATAGGAAGTGGCGAGGAGACCCAGTACTTC
CDR3: CASSSYIGSGEETQYF

V: TRBV9
D: -
size: -
J: TRBJ2-1
length: 16
DNA: TGTGCCAGCAGCGTAGGACTATCTAATACCTACAATGAGCAGTTCTTC
CDR3: CASSVGLSNTYNEQFF

V: TRBV15
D: -
size: -
J: TRBJ2-1
length: 13
DNA: TGTGCCACCTCTTGGGGGTCCGACAATGAGCAGTTCTTC
CDR3: CATSWGSDNEQFF

V: TRBV28
D: TRBD1
size: -
J: TRBJ1-6
length: 15
DNA: TGTGCCAGCACCTCAGGGGGCTCCTATAATTCACCCCTCCACTTT
CDR3: CASTSGGSYNSPLHF

V: TRBV7-2
D: -
size: once
J: TRBJ2-7
length: 11
DNA: TGTGCCAGCGGAAACGTTTACGAGCAGTACTTC
CDR3: CASGNVYEQYF

V: TRBV6-1
D: -
size: -
J: TRBJ1-2
length: 14
DNA: TGTGCCAGCAGCGGGACATTGCTGAACTATGGCTACACCTTC
CDR3: CASSGTLLNYGYTF

V: TRBV7-9
D: -
size: -
J: TRBJ1-4
length: 19
DNA: TGTGCCAGCAGCTTAGCGACCGGGGGGGGCACTACAACTAATGAAAAACTGTTTTTT
CDR3: CASSLATGGGTTTNEKLFF

V: TRBV5-1
D: -
size: -
J: TRBJ1-1
length: 15
DNA: TGCGCCAGCAGCTTGACCGGGCAGGGGAGCACTGAAGCTTTCTTT
CDR3: CASSLTGQGSTEAFF

V: TRBV10-3
D: -
size: few
J: TRBJ2-7
length: 14
DNA: TGTGCCATCAGTAGGGACTTCAACCCCTACGAGCAGTACTTC
CDR3: CAISRDFNPYEQYF

V: TRBV13
D: -
size: few
J: TRBJ1-5
length: 14
DNA: TGTGCCAGCAGCTTTGGCGGGACTCAGCAGCCCCAGCATTTT
CDR3: CASSFGGTQQPQHF

V: TRBV6-5
D: TRBD1
size: -
J: TRBJ1-1
length: 13
DNA: TGTGCCAGCAGTCTTACAGGGGGCACTGAAGCTTTCTTT
CDR3: CASSLTGGTEAFF

V: TRBV21-1
D: -
size: -
J: TRBJ1-1
length: 17
DNA: TGTGCCAGCAGCCCCGTGATGCGGGGGATTTTGGGCACTGAAGCTTTCTTT
CDR3: CASSPVMRGILGTEAFF

V: TRBV11-2
D: -
size: -
J: TRBJ1-1
length: 12
DNA: TGTGCCAGCAGCTCCCCTTCGGGTGAAGCTTTCTTT
CDR3: CASSSPSGEAFF

V: TRBV10-1
D: -
size: -
J: TRBJ1-2
length: 16
DNA: TGCGCCAGCAGTGAGTCTCAATCCTTATCTAACTATGGCTACACCTTC
CDR3: CASSESQSLSNYGYTF

V: TRBV19
D: -
size: -
J: TRBJ1-1
length: 15
DNA: TGTGCCAGTAGTATAGCTGTACAGGTCGACACTGAAGCTTTCTTT
CDR3: CASSIAVQVDTEAFF

V: TRBV7-8
D: TRBD1
size: -
J: TRBJ2-7
length: 15
DNA: TGTGCCAGCAGCGACGGGACAGGGGGCTCCTACGAGCAGTACTTC
CDR3: CASSDGTGGSYEQYF

V: TRBV10-1
D: -
size: few
J: TRBJ1-5
length: 13
DNA: TGCGCCAGCAACTGGCGGACGGCTCAGCCCCAGCATTTT
CDR3: CASNWRTAQPQHF

V: TRBV15
D: -
size: few
J: TRBJ1-3
length: 16
DNA: TGTGCCACCAGCAGAGGGGGAGAAGGCTTTGGAAACACCATATATTTT
CDR3: CATSRGGEGFGNTIYF

V: TRBV6-1
D: -
size: -
J: TRBJ1-2
length: 17
DNA: TGTGCCAGCAGTGAAACAGGTCTGGTACAGCCTTACTATGGCTACACCTTC
CDR3: CASSETGLVQPYYGYTF

V: TRBV2
D: TRBD2
size: few
J: TRBJ2-7
length: 16
DNA: TGTGCCAGCAAGGGAGGACTAGCGGGCCTCTCCTACGAGCAGTACTTC
CDR3: CASKGGLAGLSYEQYF

V: TRBV28
D: -
size: -
J: TRBJ1-5
length: 14
DNA: TGTGCCAGCAGTGGACCGGGACGGGGAAAGCCCCAGCATTTT
CDR3: CASSGPGRGKPQHF

V: TRBV2
D: -
size: -
J: TRBJ2-2
length: 11
DNA: TGTGCCAGCAGGAACACCGGGGAGCTGTTTTTT
CDR3: CASRNTGELFF

V: TRBV19
D: -
size: -
J: TRBJ2-1
length: 12
DNA: TGTGCCAGTAGCGCCGGGCTCAATGAGCAGTTCTTC
CDR3: CASSAGLNEQFF

V: TRBV28
D: TRBD2
size: -
J: TRBJ2-3
length: 16
DNA: TGTGCCAGCAGTCAACTAGCGGGAGCGTCCGCACTTACGCAGTATTTT
CDR3: CASSQLAGASALTQYF

V: TRBV6-6
D: TRBD1
size: -
J: TRBJ2-7
length: 14
DNA: TGTGCCAGCAGCCCGGCGCAGGGGGACCACGAGCAGTACTTC
CDR3: CASSPAQGDHEQYF

V: TRBV11-2
D: TRBD1
size: -
J: TRBJ2-7
length: 15
DNA: TGCGCCAGCAGCCCTGGGACAGGGGAAGGCTACGAGCAGTACTTC
CDR3: CASSPGTGEGYEQYF

V: TRBV6-5
D: TRBD2
size: -
J: TRBJ2-7
length: 15
DNA: TGTGCCAGCAGTGGTATGGGACTAGACTCCTACGAGCAGTACTTC
CDR3: CASSGMGLDSYEQYF

V: TRBV11-2
D: TRBD1
size: few
J: TRBJ1-2
length: 13
DNA: TGTGCCAGCAGCTCATCAGGGGGCGCGGGCTACACCTTC
CDR3: CASSSSGGAGYTF

V: TRBV5-4
D: -
size: -
J: TRBJ1-4
length: 16
DNA: TGTGCCAGCAGCTTGGTAGGGAGGGAAACTAATGAAAAACTGTTTTTT
CDR3: CASSLVGRETNEKLFF

V: TRBV25-1
D: -
size: -
J: TRBJ1-1
length: 16
DNA: TGTGCCAGCCGACCCGGGAGTGACCGACTGAACACTGAAGCTTTCTTT
CDR3: CASRPGSDRLNTEAFF

V: TRBV14
D: TRBD2
size: -
J: TRBJ2-3
length: 19
DNA: TGTGCCAGCAGCCAAGATTTGGTTGGACTAGCGGGCCGGGCAGATACGCAGTATTTT
CDR3: CASSQDLVGLAGRADTQYF

V: TRBV5-4
D: -
size: few
J: TRBJ2-3
length: 15
DNA: TGTGCCAGCAGCTTCTTCGGCGGGCGCACAGATACGCAGTATTTT
CDR3: CASSFFGGRTDTQYF

V: TRBV25-1
D: -
size: few
J: TRBJ1-2
length: 14
DNA: TGTGCCAGCAGTGAATTTGGGCAGAACTATGGCTACACCTTC
CDR3: CASSEFGQNYGYTF

V: TRBV4-1
D: -
size: -
J: TRBJ1-5
length: 17
DNA: TGCGCCAGCAGCCAAGAGGGCAGGTCCAATAGCAATCAGCCCCAGCATTTT
CDR3: CASSQEGRSNSNQPQHF

V: TRBV28
D: -
size: -
J: TRBJ2-7
length: 12
DNA: TGTGCCAGCAGTTTCGGAGGGGACGAGCAGTACTTC
CDR3: CASSFGGDEQYF

V: TRBV11-2
D: TRBD1
size: medium-sized
J: TRBJ1-1
length: 13
DNA: TGTGCCAGCAGCTTAGGGACAGGGATTGAAGCTTTCTTT
CDR3: CASSLGTGIEAFF

V: TRBV27
D: -
size: -
J: TRBJ1-1
length: 14
DNA: TGTGCCAGCAGTTATCGGGACACGAACACTGAAGCTTTCTTT
CDR3: CASSYRDTNTEAFF